This T cell receptor beta chain was sequenced during a study of CD8+ T cells in alopecia areata. Study details: For the treated group, dosing was oral tofacitinib at 5 to 10 mg twice daily. Patients remained on tofacitinib for 6 to 18 months and then went 6 months without it. Affected scalp percentage determined the severity score of treated patients.

The treatment here: oral pan-JAK inhibitor, 5-10 mg twice daily. Alopecia areata patients had lesional scalp punch biopsies and peripheral blood taken from them. V shed 8 bases, J shed 4 bases, and the junction held 10 bases outside the gene matches. CDR1 and CDR2 from the germline V gene are LNHDA and SQIVND (reference sequence). The CDR3 spans 14 residues. RNA extraction and reverse transcription yielded cDNA as sequencing template. The table came from immunoSEQ multiplex PCR; TCRdb's copy has only in-frame clones and leaves some out. The table lists more than 95,000 clones, about 61% of them singletons.

V and J are TRBV19 and TRBJ1-2, with TRBD1 matching 7 bases. Sequencing used CD8+ T cells sorted from blood, obtained at week 4, from a patient treated with tofacitinib. This clonotype was sampled from a human donor with alopecia areata. CDR3 nucleotides: TGTGCCAGTGCCCCTGGGACAGCGGTCTATGGCTACACCTTC. Protein sequence: CASAPGTAVYGYTF. Using reference TRBV19 and TRBJ1-2 for the parts outside the CDR3, the full variable domain is DGGITQSPKYLFRKEGQNVTLSCEQNLNHDAMYWYRQDPGQGLRLIYYSQIVNDFQKGDIAEGYSVSREKKESFPLTVTSAQKNPTAFYLCASAPGTAVYGYTFGSGTRLTVV.